This TCR beta chain was sequenced in a study of CD8+CD57+ T cells in acquired aplastic anemia. Study at large: Sorted CD4+ and CD8+ cells yielded DNA averaging approximately 3 ug. There were 10 million or so reads, on average, for CD4+ cells from healthy donors.

This clonotype appeared many times. Its antigen is as yet unknown. The template for TCR beta VDJ and CDR3 sequence profiling was genomic DNA. Using its own MiXCR run on the reads, TCRdb lists one record per CDR3 protein. The table includes about 100,000 distinct CDR3 sequences, about half detected once. Notes on the study in general: About 29 shared CD8+ CDR3s appeared highly expressed within patients' immunodominant clones.

This CDR3 has 13 residues. The V segment lost 5 bases and the J segment 7 bases; nucleotides outside the gene matches: 6. Germline V gene data show CDR1 as LGHNA and CDR2 as YNFKEQ. The source material was sorted CD4+, CD8+, or CD8+CD57+ T cells (not recorded which) from PBMCs. This rearrangement joins TRBV4-2 to TRBJ1-1; TRBD1 agrees at 8 bases. The clonotype comes from a human donor in good health, serving as a control. The CDR3 sequence: CASSGGTGYEAFF. CDR3 coding DNA: TGTGCCAGCAGCGGGGGGACAGGCTATGAAGCTTTCTTT.